Below, one T cell receptor beta chain is given with its context. The CDR3 has 13 amino acids. Trimming left V 5 bases short and J 4 bases short, with 11 bases between. Germline V gene lookup returns CDR1 SGHNT and CDR2 YENEEA. As originally analysed: Estimated nucleated cell counts came from reference gene primer amplification. Repertoires were generated with immunoSEQ multiplex PCR, while TCRdb's copy carries only in-frame clones and drops some. That table furnishes V, J and clone size, whereas the DNA furnished D and trimming. The sample lists about 100,000 clones, roughly 89% occurring once. The data originate from a study of blood T cell repertoires in COVID-19. As for the study in general: Italy, Spain and the United States were the sources of the convalescent and acute COVID-19 samples. The analysed material was cDNA or gDNA that came from T cells, B-cell-depleted T cells, or PBMCs.

The receptor was derived from a man aged 65 to 79 with acute or convalescent COVID-19. The material sequenced was peripheral blood. The chain combines TRBV11-3 with TRBJ1-1, with D possibly being TRBD1 (6 bases). The CDR3: CASSPTGSTEAFF. In DNA form, the CDR3 reads TGTGCCAGCAGCCCAACAGGGAGCACTGAAGCTTTCTTT.